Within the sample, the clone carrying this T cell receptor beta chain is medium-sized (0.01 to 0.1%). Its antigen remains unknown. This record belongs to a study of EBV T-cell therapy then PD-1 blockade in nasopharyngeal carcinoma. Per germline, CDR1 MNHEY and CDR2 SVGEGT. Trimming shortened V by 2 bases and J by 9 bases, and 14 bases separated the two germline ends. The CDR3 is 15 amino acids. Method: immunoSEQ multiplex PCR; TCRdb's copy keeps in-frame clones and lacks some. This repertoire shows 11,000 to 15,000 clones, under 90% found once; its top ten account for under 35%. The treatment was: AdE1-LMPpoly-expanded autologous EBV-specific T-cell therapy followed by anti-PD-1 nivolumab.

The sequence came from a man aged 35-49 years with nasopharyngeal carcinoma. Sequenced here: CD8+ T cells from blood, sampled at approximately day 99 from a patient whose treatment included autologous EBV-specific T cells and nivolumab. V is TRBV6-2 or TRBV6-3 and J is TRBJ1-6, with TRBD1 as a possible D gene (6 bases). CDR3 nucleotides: TGTGCCAGCAGTTACGAGTCCACAGGGTTTTCACCCCTCCACTTT. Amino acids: CASSYESTGFSPLHF.